The 11 T cell receptor beta chains below come from one sample, sequenced in a study of identical twins. A single record per CDR3 protein comes from TCRdb applying MiXCR to the 5' RACE reads. This table holds more than 250,000 distinct CDR3 sequences, 8% to 9% found once. The same specimen was also included in a second study, on yellow fever vaccine responses in identical twins.

Material: memory (CD45RO+) T cells sorted from blood. These receptors all come from a woman under 30 in good health.

In its sample, this clonotype was seen a few times. The V gene is TRBV4-2, the J gene TRBJ2-1; the match to TRBD2 covers 10 bases. V lost 0 bases, J lost 9 bases, and 8 bases stayed unmatched. The CDR3 spans 16 residues. Germline loops: CDR1 LGHNA, CDR2 YNFKEQ. This chain's CDR3 is CASSQEELAGRSEQFF. The CDR3 coding sequence is TGTGCCAGCAGCCAAGAGGAACTAGCGGGACGTAGTGAGCAGTTCTTC.

This clonotype has at least ten counts. V is TRBV29-1 and J is TRBJ2-7; possible D gene TRBD1, 6 bases. Germline-derived CDR1 and CDR2 are SQVTM and ANQGSEA. This CDR3 comprises 13 residues. Between the trimmed V and J ends, which lost 3 bases and 1 base, there was a span of 10 bases. DNA for the CDR3: TGCAGCGTTGACAGGGGCAATTCCTACGAGCAGTACTTC. Its protein is CSVDRGNSYEQYF.

The CDR3 DNA reads TGTGCCAGCAGTTACTCGTCCGGGGTCCCCTCCTACGAGCAGTACGTC. Amino acids: CASSYSSGVPSYEQYV. J is TRBJ2-7 and V is TRBV6-5, with D possibly TRBD2 on 5 matching bases. This CDR3 contains 16 residues. Germline V gene data show CDR1 as MNHEY and CDR2 as SVGAGI. The V and J ends lost 0 bases and 0 bases respectively, with 12 bases between them.

The chain recombines TRBV6-1 with TRBJ1-5; TRBD1 aligns across 8 bases. The germline CDR1 and CDR2 sequences are MNHNS and SASEGT. Trimming removed 6 bases from V and 3 bases from J; junction bases left unmatched: 7. The CDR3 is 15 amino acids. The CDR3 here is CASRQTGANNQPQHF. CDR3 sequence (DNA): TGTGCCAGCAGGCAGACAGGGGCCAACAATCAGCCCCAGCATTTT.

This clonotype was picked up a small number of times. The V gene is TRBV6-1, the J gene TRBJ2-2, with TRBD1 matching over 8 bases. V shed 4 bases, J shed 1 base, and the junction held 5 bases outside the gene matches. The CDR3 contains 16 residues. Germline V gives CDR1 MNHNS, CDR2 SASEGT. The CDR3 DNA reads as TGTGCCAGCAGTGCCAGGGGGCGTTGGAACACCGGGGAGCTGTTTTTT. This translates into CASSARGRWNTGELFF.

A few counts support this clonotype. The CDR3 DNA reads as TGTGCCAGCAGCCAAGCCTGGCTCGGTGGCTACACCTTC. Amino acid sequence: CASSQAWLGGYTF. The chain joins TRBV14 to TRBJ1-2; D not certain. CDR3 length equals 13 residues. CDR1 and CDR2 from the germline V gene are SGHDN and FVKESK. Trimming stripped 1 base from V and 7 bases from J, with 10 bases between.

This chain uses TRBV12-3 or TRBV12-4 with TRBJ2-7, with D possibly being TRBD2 (5 bases). The CDR3 has 12 residues. V gave up 3 bases and J gave up 6 bases, with 9 bases separating them. The CDR3 is CASSFFRGEQYF. The CDR3, as DNA: TGTGCCAGCAGTTTTTTTCGGGGCGAGCAGTACTTC.

The chain joins TRBV20-1 to TRBJ2-3; 8 bases match TRBD2. From germline, CDR1 is DFQATT and CDR2 SNEGSKA (reference sequence). The CDR3 is 14 residues long. Trimming at V came to 3 bases and at J to 1 base, leaving 3 bases not matched to a gene. The CDR3 nucleotides are TGCAGTGCTAGGACGACTAGCGGCACAGATACGCAGTATTTT. Translated, it gives CSARTTSGTDTQYF.

The gene calls are TRBV25-1 and TRBJ2-2; 10 nucleotides line up with TRBD2. Germline values: CDR1 MGHDK, CDR2 SYGVNS. There are 16 residues in the CDR3. Germline trimming cut 4 bases from V and 6 bases from J; bases unmatched to any gene: 8. The DNA of the CDR3 is TGTGCCAGCAGTGCGAGCGGGGGGGGCCGGGCCGGGGAGCTGTTTTTT. Protein: CASSASGGGRAGELFF. Based on the CDR3 plus reference TRBV25-1 and TRBJ2-2, the full variable domain is EADIYQTPRYLVIGTGKKITLECSQTMGHDKMYWYQQDPGMELHLIHYSYGVNSTEKGDLSSESTVSRIRTEHFPLTLESARPSHTSQYLCASSASGGGRAGELFFGEGSRLTVL.

This chain uses TRBV7-2 with TRBJ2-1, with TRBD2 identical over 12 bases. This CDR3 contains 17 residues. Germline assignment: CDR1 SGHTA and CDR2 FQGNSA. V lost 5 bases to trimming and J lost 9 bases; unmatched junction nucleotides: 14. The CDR3 loop is CASSIMTSGSLGGEQFF. The CDR3 DNA reads TGTGCCAGCAGCATAATGACTAGCGGGAGCCTTGGGGGTGAGCAGTTCTTC. The full variable domain, in which reference TRBV7-2 and TRBJ2-1 provide the parts outside the CDR3, is GAGVSQSPSNKVTEKGKDVELRCDPISGHTALYWYRQSLGQGLEFLIYFQGNSAPDKSGLPSDRFSAERTGGSVSTLTIQRTQQEDSAVYLCASSIMTSGSLGGEQFFGPGTRLTVL.

V gene TRBV6-5 combines with J gene TRBJ1-4; 10 bases are shared with TRBD1. CDR3 length: 18 residues. The V gene end was trimmed by 4 bases and the J gene end by 8 bases; junction bases not matched to a gene: 16. Germline CDR1 and CDR2: MNHEY and SVGAGI. CDR3 nucleotide sequence: TGTGCCAGCAGTTCCGTTCCGGGACAGGGGAGCCTACCCGAAAAACTGTTTTTT. Its translation is CASSSVPGQGSLPEKLFF.